The source of this T cell receptor beta chain is a study of T cell repertoires in cytomegalovirus infection. Study overall: From public TCR beta signatures came an indication of both CMV infection and matching HLA type.

The V gene's germline CDR1 is SGHTA and CDR2 FQGNSA. The CDR3 sequence is 15 residues long. V dropped 5 bases and J dropped 5 bases, with 15 bases sitting between them. There are a few counts of this clonotype. The antigen is unknown. TCRdb reprocessed the reads via MiXCR and lists one record per CDR3 protein. The table lists about 700,000 distinct CDR3 sequences, about 30% of them singletons. The sequence was collected from a human donor in good health (CMV status not recorded). Some clones in this sample may be carry-over from other donors' samples. The V and J genes are TRBV7-2 and TRBJ1-4, with D possibly TRBD1 on 5 matching bases. The specimen was cultured PBMCs, collected from culture after CMV antigen stimulation. The CDR3 is CASSQGDSWNEKLFF. The CDR3 DNA reads as TGTGCCAGCAGCCAAGGGGACTCTTGGAATGAAAAACTGTTTTTT. Full variable domain (rest looked up from reference TRBV7-2 and TRBJ1-4): GAGVSQSPSNKVTEKGKDVELRCDPISGHTALYWYRQSLGQGLEFLIYFQGNSAPDKSGLPSDRFSAERTGGSVSTLTIQRTQQEDSAVYLCASSQGDSWNEKLFFGSGTQLSVL.